A selection of T cell receptor beta chains follows, all from one sample in a study of blood T cells in healthy people across ages. TCRdb reprocessed the 5' RACE reads with MiXCR, giving one entry per CDR3 protein. The repertoire has about 1.8 million distinct CDR3 sequences, approximately 50% of them found once; the top ten carry roughly 2.1%. The specimen sequenced was blood. Source of these receptors: a woman aged 40 to 50 in good health. Both conserved end residues are part of each CDR3. The D gene is left open where the match is weak. A clone size is listed for some rows: how often the clone was seen (once, few, many), or a class if it is expanded.

DNA,CDR3,J,size,V,D
TGCGCCAGCTCACCAAATCCCGGGGCCTCTTCCTACGAGCAGTACTTC,CASSPNPGASSYEQYF,TRBJ2-7,-,TRBV18,-
TGTGCCAGCAGTTACTTTGGGACCCATAACGAGCAGTACTTC,CASSYFGTHNEQYF,TRBJ2-7,-,TRBV6-5,-
TGTGCCAGCAGCTCCACTCGGACTAGCTTGGGGGAGACCCAGTACTTC,CASSSTRTSLGETQYF,TRBJ2-5,-,TRBV11-3,TRBD2
TGTGCCAGCAGTGTTGACAGCTCTTCCTACAATGAGCGGTTCTTC,CASSVDSSSYNERFF,TRBJ2-1,-,TRBV6-4,-
TGCAGTGCTAGAGATTTGGAGGAAAGACGGAGGGGTATGGGGGAGACCCAGTACTTC,CSARDLEERRRGMGETQYF,TRBJ2-5,few,TRBV20-1,-
TGTGCCAGCAGCTTAGCGCTTGGGAAAGGGTCCGAGCAGTACTTC,CASSLALGKGSEQYF,TRBJ2-7,few,TRBV7-8,-
TGCAGCGTTGACGCGGGGGGGTTGGAGACCCAGTACTTC,CSVDAGGLETQYF,TRBJ2-5,once,TRBV29-1,TRBD2
TGCGCCAGCAGCCGGAACAGGGGTGCCCAAGAGACCCAGTACTTC,CASSRNRGAQETQYF,TRBJ2-5,few,TRBV5-1,TRBD1
TGCGCCAGCAGCTCGAGAAATAGGGAGGCCCAGTACTTC,CASSSRNREAQYF,TRBJ2-7,-,TRBV5-1,-
TGTGCCAGCAGCGTAACGAAGAACACGGGCTATGGCTACACCTTC,CASSVTKNTGYGYTF,TRBJ1-2,few,TRBV7-2,-
TGTGCCAGCAGTGTGGCGGGCCTAGGGGACATTCAGTACTTC,CASSVAGLGDIQYF,TRBJ2-4,-,TRBV12-3/TRBV12-4,-
TGCGCCAGCAGCCCCGGGACTAGCGGGGGGCCTAAGCAGTATTTT,CASSPGTSGGPKQYF,TRBJ2-3,-,TRBV5-1,TRBD2
TGCAGTGCTGGGGGACTAGCGGGGGCCTTCTCCTACAATGAGCAGTACTTC,CSAGGLAGAFSYNEQYF,TRBJ2-7,-,TRBV20-1,TRBD2
TGCAGCGTCACCCCGTCGGGGGATACGCAGTATTTT,CSVTPSGDTQYF,TRBJ2-3,-,TRBV29-1,-
TGTGCCAGCAGTTCGACAGGGACTTCACCCCTCCACTTT,CASSSTGTSPLHF,TRBJ1-6,-,TRBV7-9,TRBD1
TGTGCCAGCAGCTCGTTTACCCAAGAGGCCCAGTACTTC,CASSSFTQEAQYF,TRBJ2-7,-,TRBV7-2,-
TGTGCCAGCAGAACTACGGGGGACACCAACAATGAGCAGTTCTTC,CASRTTGDTNNEQFF,TRBJ2-1,-,TRBV6-5,-
TGTGCTAGTGGTTTGGTACCTAGCGGTTTACACACAGATACGCAGTATTTT,CASGLVPSGLHTDTQYF,TRBJ2-3,few,TRBV12-5,TRBD2
TGTGCCAGCAGTTTATCGGTAGGGGGGGATACGCAGTATTTT,CASSLSVGGDTQYF,TRBJ2-3,-,TRBV27,-
TGTGCCAGCAGCGTAGGACAGGGCCGGGTTCGTACAATTGAGCAGTTCTTC,CASSVGQGRVRTIEQFF,TRBJ2-1,-,TRBV9,TRBD1
TGTGCCAGCAGCCCGGGGTGGACTAGCGGAGAAGAGACCCAGTACTTC,CASSPGWTSGEETQYF,TRBJ2-5,-,TRBV4-2,TRBD2
TGCGCCAGCAGTCGGTGGCTCGAGGACACTGAAGCTTTCTTT,CASSRWLEDTEAFF,TRBJ1-1,-,TRBV4-3,-
TGTGCCACCGCGGGACCATCCACAGATACGCAGTATTTT,CATAGPSTDTQYF,TRBJ2-3,-,TRBV18,-
TGCAGTCCCTGGCGAGTTACAGATACGCAGTATTTT,CSPWRVTDTQYF,TRBJ2-3,-,TRBV20-1,-
TGTGCCAGCAGTTCCGGGACCGCGGGCGGGACCCAGTACTTC,CASSSGTAGGTQYF,TRBJ2-5,-,TRBV6-5,-
TGTGCCATCAGTGACGCTCCAGCCGCAACTAATGAAAAACTGTTTTTT,CAISDAPAATNEKLFF,TRBJ1-4,few,TRBV10-3,-
TGCAGCGTTGATGGGCAGGGGAGACAAGAGACCCAGTACTTC,CSVDGQGRQETQYF,TRBJ2-5,-,TRBV29-1,-
TGTGCCAGCAGCTCCAGGATAGATAATAATTCACCCCTCCACTTT,CASSSRIDNNSPLHF,TRBJ1-6,-,TRBV7-2,-
TGTGCCAGCAGCTTAGATCGGGGGACCGATGAGCAGTTCTTC,CASSLDRGTDEQFF,TRBJ2-1,-,TRBV7-9,-
TGTGCCAGCAGTTTATTGAGTCCTAGCGGGGCCGGCGAGCAGTACTTC,CASSLLSPSGAGEQYF,TRBJ2-7,few,TRBV27,TRBD2
TGCGCCAGCAGCCAACAGGAGAGTGATACGCAGTATTTT,CASSQQESDTQYF,TRBJ2-3,-,TRBV4-3,-
TGTGCCAGCAGTCCCGAGCGAGAGTATGGCTACACCTTC,CASSPEREYGYTF,TRBJ1-2,-,TRBV12-3/TRBV12-4,-
TGTGCCAGCAGCTTAGGACCTGGGGTACTGAAGAAGAGTGGGTACTTC,CASSLGPGVLKKSGYF,TRBJ2-7,-,TRBV7-2,-
TGCAGCGTACAACTACAGGGGTATCAGCCCCAGCATTTT,CSVQLQGYQPQHF,TRBJ1-5,-,TRBV29-1,TRBD1
TGCAGTGCTAGGGGGGGAGGGATATCTCCGAAGACCCAGTACTTC,CSARGGGISPKTQYF,TRBJ2-5,-,TRBV20-1,TRBD2
TGTGCCAGCAGTACCAGCGGGACACCGAACACCGGGGAGCTGTTTTTT,CASSTSGTPNTGELFF,TRBJ2-2,-,TRBV28,-
TGCGCCAGCAGCTTGTTTGCAGCGGGGGGATACAATGAGCAGTTCTTC,CASSLFAAGGYNEQFF,TRBJ2-1,-,TRBV5-1,TRBD2
TGTGCCAGCAGTTTTACTAGCGGGAGAACTAGCACAGATACGCAGTATTTT,CASSFTSGRTSTDTQYF,TRBJ2-3,-,TRBV28,TRBD2
TGTGCCAGCAGTTACGGGACAGGAATTATCAATGAGCAGTACTTC,CASSYGTGIINEQYF,TRBJ2-5,-,TRBV6-5,TRBD1
TGTGCCAGCAGCTCCCAGAGAGGATTCCAAGAGACCCAGTACTTC,CASSSQRGFQETQYF,TRBJ2-5,-,TRBV9,-
TGTGCCAGCAGCCAACAACGGGACACATACGAGCAGTACTTC,CASSQQRDTYEQYF,TRBJ2-7,few,TRBV28,-
TGTGCCGGCAGCTCCTCTAGCGGGGGGGACACAGATACGCAGTATTTT,CAGSSSSGGDTDTQYF,TRBJ2-3,-,TRBV13,TRBD2
TGTGCCAGCAGCCATAACGGTGGAACTAATGAAAAACTGTTTTTT,CASSHNGGTNEKLFF,TRBJ1-4,few,TRBV7-2,-
TGTGCCAGCAGTTTGAGGAGGACCGGGGAGCTGTTTTTT,CASSLRRTGELFF,TRBJ2-2,few,TRBV12-3/TRBV12-4,-
TGCGCCAGCAGCTTGGCGGGGACAGGGTACACCGGGGAGCTGTTTTTT,CASSLAGTGYTGELFF,TRBJ2-2,few,TRBV5-1,TRBD1
TGTGCCATCAGTGAACGAGTCAATGAGCAGTTCTTC,CAISERVNEQFF,TRBJ2-1,few,TRBV10-3,-
TGTGCCAGCAGTTATGGTCCTCCGCAGGGGGATACGCAGTATTTT,CASSYGPPQGDTQYF,TRBJ2-3,-,TRBV6-6,-
TGCAGCGTTGGCGGGACAGGGGTACGAGGGGCCAACGTCCTGACTTTC,CSVGGTGVRGANVLTF,TRBJ2-6,-,TRBV29-1,TRBD1